The 8 T cell receptor beta chains given below trace back to one sample, sequenced in a study of blood T cell repertoires in COVID-19. Assay used: immunoSEQ multiplex PCR; TCRdb lists only in-frame clones, some missing. The sample records 300,000 or so clones, around 90% being singletons. The specimen sequenced was peripheral blood. The source of these receptors is a man in his forties or fifties with active or convalescent COVID-19.

The chain joins TRBV7-9 to TRBJ2-5; perhaps TRBD1 as D (6 bases). The CDR3 runs 13 residues. With 5 bases removed from V and 5 bases from J, the gap between germline ends came to 12 bases. Germline CDR1 SEHNR, CDR2 FQNEAQ (reference sequence). The CDR3 nucleotides are TGTGCCAGCAGCGTCACAGGGATGGAGACCCAGTACTTC. It encodes CASSVTGMETQYF.

The chain links TRBV4-3 to TRBJ1-6, with D unclear. Germline V CDR1 and CDR2: LGHNA, YSLEER. Trimming took off 4 bases at V and 10 bases at J, with 11 bases between the two ends. The CDR3 consists of 13 residues. CDR3 region: CASSRGPRSPLHF. In DNA form, the CDR3 reads TGCGCCAGCAGCCGCGGCCCGCGCTCACCCCTCCACTTT.

This clone was recorded a few times. J is TRBJ2-2 and V is TRBV7-2, with a weak D call TRBD2 (7 bases). V was shortened by 1 base and J by 1 base, with 13 bases between the two germline ends. The CDR3 runs to 17 residues. Germline CDR1 SGHTA, CDR2 FQGNSA. The CDR3, as DNA: TGTGCCAGCAGCTTAGTACGGGGGGCTGTGAACACCGGGGAGCTGTTTTTT. Its translation is CASSLVRGAVNTGELFF.

This clone has only one observation. The V call is TRBV29-1, the J call TRBJ2-5; 8 bases are shared with TRBD2. The CDR3 runs to 13 residues. Germline CDR1 is SQVTM and CDR2 is ANQGSEA. V shed 6 bases, J shed 4 bases, and the junction held 7 bases outside the gene matches. The CDR3 sequence is CSVGAGVRETQYF. The DNA of the CDR3 is TGCAGCGTCGGAGCGGGAGTTAGAGAGACCCAGTACTTC.

This chain joins TRBV3-1 (or the pseudogene TRBV3-2) and TRBJ2-3, with 8 bases matching TRBD2. V lost 6 bases to trimming and J lost 0 bases; unmatched junction nucleotides: 5. Germline V gives CDR1 LGHDT, CDR2 YNNKEL (reference sequence). This CDR3 contains 15 residues. CDR3 DNA sequence: TGTGCCAGCAGACGATTAGCGGGAAGCACAGATACGCAGTATTTT. Protein product: CASRRLAGSTDTQYF.

The V and J genes are TRBV7-6 and TRBJ1-4, with D possibly TRBD1 on 5 matching bases. Germline V gene data show CDR1 as SGHVS and CDR2 as FNYEAQ. This CDR3 has 15 residues. V was clipped by 1 base and J by 7 bases, with 13 bases between them. The CDR3 reads CASSLGGGESEKLFF. The CDR3 DNA is TGTGCCAGCAGCTTAGGGGGGGGAGAGAGTGAAAAACTGTTTTTT.

This chain joins TRBV19 and TRBJ1-5; TRBD1 matches at 7 bases. In germline, CDR1 is LNHDA, CDR2 SQIVND (reference sequence). This CDR3 has 17 amino acids. V was pared by 3 bases and J by 4 bases, with 12 bases of the junction left unmatched. The CDR3 protein is CASSILRQGPRNQPQHF. The CDR3, as DNA: TGTGCCAGTAGTATTCTCCGACAGGGCCCCCGGAATCAGCCCCAGCATTTT.

In its sample, this clone was seen many times. V and J are TRBV28 and TRBJ1-1, with D tentatively TRBD1 (6 bases). CDR1 and CDR2 (germline): MDHEN, SYDVKM. CDR3 length: 12 amino acids. Between the trimmed V and J ends, which lost 4 bases and 11 bases, there was a span of 14 bases. The CDR3 nucleotides are TGTGCCAGCAGTTCCCCCGGGACACTGGCTTTCTTT. Protein product: CASSSPGTLAFF.